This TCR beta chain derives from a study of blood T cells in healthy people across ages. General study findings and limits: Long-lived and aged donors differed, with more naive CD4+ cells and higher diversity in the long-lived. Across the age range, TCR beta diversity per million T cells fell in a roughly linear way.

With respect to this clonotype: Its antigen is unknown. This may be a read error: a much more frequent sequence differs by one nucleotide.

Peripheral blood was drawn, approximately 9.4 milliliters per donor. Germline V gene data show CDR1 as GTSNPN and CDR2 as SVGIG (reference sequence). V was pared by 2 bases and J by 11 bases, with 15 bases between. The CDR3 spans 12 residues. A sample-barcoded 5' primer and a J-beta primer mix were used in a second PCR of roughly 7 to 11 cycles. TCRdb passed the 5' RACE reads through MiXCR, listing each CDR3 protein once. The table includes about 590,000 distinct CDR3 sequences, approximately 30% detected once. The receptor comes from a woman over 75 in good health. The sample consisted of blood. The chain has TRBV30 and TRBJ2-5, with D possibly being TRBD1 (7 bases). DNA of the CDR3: TGTGCCTGGAGTCCAGGGGGGTATGAGCAGTACTTC. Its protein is CAWSPGGYEQYF.